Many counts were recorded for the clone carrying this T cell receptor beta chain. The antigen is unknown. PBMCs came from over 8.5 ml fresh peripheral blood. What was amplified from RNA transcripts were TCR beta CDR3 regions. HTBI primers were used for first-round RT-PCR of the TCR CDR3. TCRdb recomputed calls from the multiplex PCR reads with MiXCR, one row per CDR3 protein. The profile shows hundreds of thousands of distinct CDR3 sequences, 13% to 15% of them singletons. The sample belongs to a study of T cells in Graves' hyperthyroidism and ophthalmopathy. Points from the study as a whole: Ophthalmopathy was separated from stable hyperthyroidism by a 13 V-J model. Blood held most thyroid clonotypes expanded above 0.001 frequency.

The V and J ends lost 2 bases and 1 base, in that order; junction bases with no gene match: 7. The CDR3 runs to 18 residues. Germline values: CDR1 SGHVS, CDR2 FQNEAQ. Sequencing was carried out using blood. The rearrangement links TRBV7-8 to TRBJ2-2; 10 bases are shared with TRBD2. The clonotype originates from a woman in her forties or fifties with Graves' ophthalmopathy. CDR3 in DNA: TGTGCCAGCAGCTTATCGGAGGTAGCGGGAGGGAACACCGGGGAGCTGTTTTTT. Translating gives CASSLSEVAGGNTGELFF.